Shown below are 17 T cell receptor beta chains from a single sample sequenced in a study of blood T cell repertoires in COVID-19. Generated by immunoSEQ multiplex PCR, the TCRdb table keeps only in-frame clones and is missing some. Of about 250,000 clones listed, around 89% are singletons. The sequencing input was peripheral blood. These receptors were collected from a woman in her thirties or forties who had recovered from COVID-19.

This clone was counted only a few times. This chain uses TRBV6-2 or TRBV6-3 with TRBJ2-7; no reliable D call. The V gene lost 2 bases and the J gene lost 5 bases, with 4 bases spanning the gap. This CDR3 has 11 amino acids. CDR1 is MNHEY, CDR2 SVGEGT, per germline. The CDR3 nucleotides read TGTGCCAGCAGTTACAGCGACGAGCAGTACTTC. This sequence encodes CASSYSDEQYF.

This clone was seen just once. The chain uses TRBV28 and TRBJ2-2; D is perhaps TRBD1 (6 bases). V was shortened by 6 bases and J by 1 base, with 6 bases between the two germline ends. Looked up from germline, CDR1 is MDHEN and CDR2 is SYDVKM. The CDR3 spans 13 residues. CDR3 protein: CASRTGNTGELFF. Here the CDR3 DNA reads TGTGCCAGCAGGACAGGGAACACCGGGGAGCTGTTTTTT.

V gene TRBV14 combines with J gene TRBJ2-1, with TRBD1 matching over 7 bases. V was clipped by 4 bases and J by 3 bases; unmatched bases: 9. The CDR3 totals 16 residues. Germline CDR1 SGHDN, CDR2 FVKESK. The CDR3 DNA sequence: TGTGCCAGCAGCCCCCGGACAGGCAGACACTACAATGAGCAGTTCTTC. This sequence encodes CASSPRTGRHYNEQFF.

This rearrangement joins TRBV10-3 to TRBJ2-5; 7 nucleotides align to TRBD1. The CDR3 contains 14 residues. Unmatched junction bases numbered 6, after V lost 3 bases and J lost 5 bases. Germline-derived CDR1 and CDR2 are ENHRY and SYGVKD. CDR3 sequence (DNA): TGTGCCATCAGTGATCCCGCCAGGGGGGAGACCCAGTACTTC. The encoded protein is CAISDPARGETQYF.

J is TRBJ1-1 and V is TRBV3-1 (or the pseudogene TRBV3-2); possible D gene TRBD1, 5 bases. CDR3 length: 14 amino acids. V was cut by 1 base and J by 5 bases, with 11 bases left in between. Per germline, CDR1 LGHDT and CDR2 YNNKEL (reference sequence). CDR3 residues: CASSQGGGETEAFF. Here the CDR3 DNA reads TGTGCCAGCAGCCAAGGGGGGGGTGAGACTGAAGCTTTCTTT.

The chain uses TRBV9 and TRBJ1-4; D might be TRBD1 (5 bases). The CDR3 totals 14 residues. V was cut by 4 bases and J by 5 bases, with 12 bases left in between. Germline CDR1 SGDLS, CDR2 YYNGEE. The CDR3 coding sequence is TGTGCCAGCAGCCGCTGGGGGGTGAATGAAAAACTGTTTTTT. It yields the protein CASSRWGVNEKLFF.

This chain joins TRBV3-1 (or the pseudogene TRBV3-2) and TRBJ1-1; the D gene is possibly TRBD1 (5 bases). The V gene's germline CDR1 is LGHDT and CDR2 YNNKEL (reference sequence). This CDR3 comprises 14 residues. The germline V and J ends were trimmed by 1 base and 3 bases, with 9 bases remaining between them. The CDR3 DNA follows: TGTGCCAGCAGCCAAGTGGGGCCCGACACTGAAGCTTTCTTT. As protein: CASSQVGPDTEAFF.

The rearrangement uses TRBV6-2 or TRBV6-3 and TRBJ1-1; no reliable D call. This CDR3 is built from 14 residues. Trimming shortened V by 2 bases and J by 4 bases, and 11 bases separated the two germline ends. CDR1 is MNHEY and CDR2 is SVGEGT in the germline V gene. The CDR3 sequence: CASSYPRRGTEAFF. In DNA, the CDR3 is TGTGCCAGCAGTTACCCCCGCCGCGGCACTGAAGCTTTCTTT.

The chain combines TRBV5-1 with TRBJ1-1; TRBD1 might be the D (6 bases). Trimming stripped 4 bases from V and 1 base from J, with 14 bases between. The germline V gene has CDR1 SGHRS and CDR2 YFSETQ. The CDR3 is 15 residues long. CDR3 DNA sequence: TGCGCCAGCAGCCTTGGGGGCGGCGAGAACACTGAAGCTTTCTTT. Encoded protein: CASSLGGGENTEAFF.

The V call is TRBV12-5, the J call TRBJ2-5; 12 bases align to TRBD2. Germline-derived CDR1 and CDR2 are LGHNT and FRNRAP. This CDR3 has 17 residues. V was clipped by 3 bases and J by 5 bases; unmatched bases: 10. The DNA of the CDR3 is TGTGCTAGTGGTTTTAGGCTAGCGGGAGGGCCGGGGGAGACCCAGTACTTC. Translated: CASGFRLAGGPGETQYF.

CDR3 sequence reads: CASSLVRGRGSDGYTF. The CDR3 nucleotides read TGTGCCAGCAGCTTAGTCCGGGGGAGGGGGTCGGATGGCTACACCTTC. The chain combines TRBV7-2 with TRBJ1-2; a possible D gene is TRBD1 (6 bases). In germline, CDR1 is SGHTA, CDR2 FQGNSA. The CDR3 has 16 amino acids. V gave up 1 base and J gave up 6 bases, with 18 bases separating them.

The chain combines TRBV29-1 with TRBJ2-5; a weak D match, TRBD2 (6 bases). V was clipped by 0 bases and J by 2 bases, with 13 bases between them. This CDR3 is 15 amino acids long. Per germline, CDR1 SQVTM and CDR2 ANQGSEA. CDR3 nucleotides: TGCAGCGTTGAAGATATCGCGGGAAGTCAAGAGACCCAGTACTTC. Translation: CSVEDIAGSQETQYF.

This rearrangement joins TRBV4-1 to TRBJ2-1, with TRBD2 matching over 8 bases. The length of the CDR3 is 13 residues. Germline CDR1 MGHRA, CDR2 YSYEKL. V was pared by 6 bases and J by 8 bases, with 6 bases of the junction left unmatched. CDR3 nucleotides: TGCGCCAGCAGTACAGGACTAGCCTATGAGCAGTTCTTC. It is translated as CASSTGLAYEQFF.

A note on this clone: The sample carries other DNA sequences with the same CDR3. This chain uses TRBV29-1 with TRBJ2-3, with a possible D match to TRBD1 (6 bases). V was shortened by 4 bases and J by 2 bases, with 10 bases between the two germline ends. Germline V CDR1 and CDR2: SQVTM, ANQGSEA. The CDR3 covers 13 residues. The CDR3 bases are TGCAGCGTTGGGGGGCTTGCCACAGATACGCAGTATTTT. It codes for CSVGGLATDTQYF.

The gene calls are TRBV27 and TRBJ1-2, with D perhaps matching TRBD1 (6 bases). V lost 4 bases to trimming and J lost 8 bases, with 20 bases between them. CDR3 size: 15 residues. Germline V gene lookup returns CDR1 MNHEY and CDR2 SMNVEV (reference sequence). CDR3 in DNA: TGTGCCAGCAGTTACGGGGGGGCGTGGGGGGCGGGCTACACCTTC. Translated: CASSYGGAWGAGYTF.

This chain links TRBV18 with TRBJ1-1; maybe TRBD1 (6 bases). The CDR3 extends over 16 amino acids. In germline, CDR1 is KGHSH, CDR2 LQKENI. V shed 3 bases and J shed 1 base, with 15 bases lying between them. CDR3 sequence: CASSPPGAKGNTEAFF. Here the CDR3 DNA reads TGTGCCAGCTCACCCCCAGGGGCCAAGGGGAACACTGAAGCTTTCTTT.

As regards this clone: This sample also contains other DNA sequences that code for the same CDR3. The chain has TRBV9 and TRBJ1-3; perhaps TRBD1 as D (5 bases). Trimming cost V 0 bases and J 9 bases, with 7 bases left between them. The CDR3 is made up of 12 amino acids. CDR1 is SGDLS, CDR2 YYNGEE, per germline. The CDR3 DNA sequence: TGTGCCAGCAGCGTAGGGGGGGGCACCATATATTTT. Its protein product is CASSVGGGTIYF.